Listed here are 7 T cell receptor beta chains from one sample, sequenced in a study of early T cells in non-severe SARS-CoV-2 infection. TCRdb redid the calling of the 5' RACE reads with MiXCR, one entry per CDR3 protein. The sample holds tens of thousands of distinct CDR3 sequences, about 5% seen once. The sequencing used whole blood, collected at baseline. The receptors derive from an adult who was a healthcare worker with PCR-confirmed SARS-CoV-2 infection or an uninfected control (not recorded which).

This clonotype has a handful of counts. CDR3 loop: CASSPIDRPSNQPQHF. The CDR3 nucleotides read TGTGCCAGCAGTCCGATTGACAGACCTAGCAATCAGCCCCAGCATTTT. The chain has TRBV27 and TRBJ1-5; D perhaps matches TRBD1 (5 bases). The CDR3 consists of 16 residues. With 5 bases removed from V and 0 bases from J, the gap between germline ends came to 14 bases. Germline CDR1 is MNHEY and CDR2 is SMNVEV (reference sequence).

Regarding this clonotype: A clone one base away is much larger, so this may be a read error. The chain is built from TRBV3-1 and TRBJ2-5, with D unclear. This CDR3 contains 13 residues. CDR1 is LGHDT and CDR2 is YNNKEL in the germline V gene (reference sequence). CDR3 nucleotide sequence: TGTGCCAGCAGCATGGGCCCACAAGAGACCCAGTGCTTC. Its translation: CASSMGPQETQCF.

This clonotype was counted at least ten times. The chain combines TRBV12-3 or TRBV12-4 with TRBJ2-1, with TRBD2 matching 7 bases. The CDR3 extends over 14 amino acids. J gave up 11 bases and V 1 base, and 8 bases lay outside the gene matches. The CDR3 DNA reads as TGTGCCAGCAGTTTAGACTTGGTAGGGACTAAGCAGTTCTTC. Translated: CASSLDLVGTKQFF.

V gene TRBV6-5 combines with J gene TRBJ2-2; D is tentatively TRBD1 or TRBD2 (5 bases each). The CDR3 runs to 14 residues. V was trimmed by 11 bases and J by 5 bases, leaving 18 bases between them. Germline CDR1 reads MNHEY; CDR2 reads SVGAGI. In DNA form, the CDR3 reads TGTGCCGGGGGAAGGACCCCGGGAACCGGGGAGCTGTTTTTT. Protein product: CAGGRTPGTGELFF.

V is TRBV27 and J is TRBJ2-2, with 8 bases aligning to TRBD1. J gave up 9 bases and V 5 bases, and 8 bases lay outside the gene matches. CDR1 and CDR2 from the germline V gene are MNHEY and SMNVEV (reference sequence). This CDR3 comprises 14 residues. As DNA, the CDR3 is TGTGCCAGCAGTGACGGGACAGGCCACCGGGAGCTGTTTTTT. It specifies CASSDGTGHRELFF.

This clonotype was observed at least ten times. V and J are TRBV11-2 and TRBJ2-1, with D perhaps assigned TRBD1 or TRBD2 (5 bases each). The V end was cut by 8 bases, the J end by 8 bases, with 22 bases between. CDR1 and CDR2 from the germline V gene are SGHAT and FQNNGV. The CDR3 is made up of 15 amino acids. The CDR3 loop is CASSRDGAGIDEQFF. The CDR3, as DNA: TGTGCCAGCTCACGGGACGGAGCTGGTATAGATGAGCAGTTCTTC.

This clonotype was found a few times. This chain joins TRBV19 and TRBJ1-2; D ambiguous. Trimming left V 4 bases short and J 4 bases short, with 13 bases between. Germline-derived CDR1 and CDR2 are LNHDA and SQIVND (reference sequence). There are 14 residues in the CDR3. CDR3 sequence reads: CASSTQARAYGYTF. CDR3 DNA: TGTGCCAGTAGTACCCAAGCCCGTGCCTATGGCTACACCTTC.